These 24 T cell receptor beta chains originate from one sample sequenced in a study of PD-1 blockade in classical Hodgkin lymphoma. In every patient, relapse followed autologous stem cell transplantation, while exposure to brentuximab vedotin differed. The method was immunoSEQ multiplex PCR; TCRdb's version includes in-frame clones alone and lacks a portion of them. Of about 42,000 clones listed, 70% to 80% are singletons. The starting material was peripheral blood mononuclear cells (PBMCs), obtained at baseline. The receptors stem from a human donor with classical Hodgkin lymphoma.

V and J are TRBV5-1 and TRBJ2-3; D is possibly TRBD2 (5 bases). The germline V gene has CDR1 SGHRS and CDR2 YFSETQ. The CDR3 loop spans 14 amino acids. The V end was cut by 0 bases, the J end by 8 bases, with 13 bases between. For the CDR3, the DNA is TGCGCCAGCAGCTTGGATCCCCAGGCGGGTACGCAGTATTTT. It specifies CASSLDPQAGTQYF.

This chain joins TRBV7-2 and TRBJ2-1, with D uncertain. Germline lookup yields CDR1 SGHTA and CDR2 FQGNSA. V dropped 5 bases and J dropped 6 bases, with 11 bases sitting between them. The CDR3 has 13 residues. The CDR3 loop reads CASSLGPFNEQFF. CDR3 DNA sequence: TGTGCCAGCAGCCTCGGACCCTTCAATGAGCAGTTCTTC.

CDR3 residues: CASSSWTGRANYGYTF. CDR3 nucleotides: TGTGCCAGCAGCTCGTGGACAGGGCGAGCTAACTATGGCTACACCTTC. This chain uses TRBV7-9 with TRBJ1-2, with TRBD1 matching over 8 bases. The CDR3 has 16 residues. The ends lost 4 bases at V and 0 bases at J; junction bases unmatched: 7. Germline V lookup: CDR1 SEHNR, CDR2 FQNEAQ (reference sequence).

This clone turned up a few times. The rearrangement joins TRBV27 to TRBJ1-2; D perhaps matches TRBD1 (6 bases). Germline V gene lookup returns CDR1 MNHEY and CDR2 SMNVEV (reference sequence). V lost 3 bases and J lost 4, with 9 bases in between. CDR3 length: 13 amino acids. CDR3 DNA sequence: TGTGCCAGCAGTTTCCAGGACAGCTATGGCTACACCTTC. Protein product: CASSFQDSYGYTF.

This rearrangement joins TRBV4-3 to TRBJ1-6, with 8 positions matching TRBD1. Germline CDR1 reads LGHNA; CDR2 reads YSLEER. Trimming took 0 bases from V and 6 from J; bases not matched to a gene: 10. The CDR3 covers 18 residues. The CDR3 DNA sequence: TGCGCCAGCAGCCAAGAGTGGACAGGGCCTGTTTCTAATTCACCCCTCCACTTT. As protein: CASSQEWTGPVSNSPLHF.

This clone appeared a single time. The V call is TRBV7-9, the J call TRBJ1-5; tentative D call: TRBD1 (5 bases). V lost 5 bases and J 2 bases, leaving 13 bases between the germline ends. This CDR3 region has 15 residues. Germline assignment: CDR1 SEHNR and CDR2 FQNEAQ (reference sequence). CDR3 DNA sequence: TGTGCCAGCAGCAGGAGCAGGGATGGCAATCAGCCCCAGCATTTT. Protein: CASSRSRDGNQPQHF.

The rearrangement uses TRBV6-5 and TRBJ2-2; a weak D match, TRBD2 (6 bases). Germline assignment: CDR1 MNHEY and CDR2 SVGAGI. The V gene lost 2 bases and the J gene lost 5 bases, with 6 bases spanning the gap. The CDR3 runs 13 residues. CDR3 amino acids: CASSYAGTGELFF. For the CDR3, the DNA is TGTGCCAGCAGTTACGCGGGGACCGGGGAGCTGTTTTTT.

The chain recombines TRBV7-9 with TRBJ2-7; D is unresolved. Between the trimmed V and J ends, which lost 2 bases and 1 base, there was a span of 6 bases. CDR3 length: 13 residues. From germline, CDR1 is SEHNR and CDR2 FQNEAQ (reference sequence). The CDR3 spells CASSLHTSYEQYF. In nucleotides, the CDR3 is TGTGCCAGCAGCTTACACACGTCCTACGAGCAGTACTTC.

This chain joins TRBV16 and TRBJ1-2, with D possibly matching TRBD1 (6 bases). CDR3 length: 18 amino acids. Trimming removed 2 bases from V and 3 bases from J, with 22 bases in between. Per the germline V gene, CDR1 is KGHSY and CDR2 is FQNENV. The CDR3 DNA sequence: TGTGCCAGCAGCCAACCTGAAACAGGGAAGGCGGCGCACTATGGCTACACCTTC. This codes for CASSQPETGKAAHYGYTF.

The J gene is TRBJ2-3, the V gene TRBV4-1; the match to TRBD2 covers 9 bases. CDR1 is MGHRA and CDR2 is YSYEKL in the germline V gene. The CDR3 runs 16 residues. The V segment lost 1 base and the J segment 6 bases; nucleotides outside the gene matches: 8. The CDR3 DNA follows: TGCGCCAGCAGCCAAGTGCTCGCGGGAGGGCTTGATACGCAGTATTTT. Protein: CASSQVLAGGLDTQYF.

This chain links TRBV5-5 with TRBJ2-3, with 8 nucleotides matching TRBD1. This CDR3 is built from 13 residues. CDR1 SGHKS and CDR2 YYEKEE come from the germline V gene (reference sequence). Germline trimming cut 5 bases from V and 4 bases from J; bases unmatched to any gene: 3. The CDR3 DNA reads as TGTGCCAGCAGGGACAGGGTCCCAGATACGCAGTATTTT. Protein sequence: CASRDRVPDTQYF.

This sequence joins TRBV11-3 and TRBJ2-3; a weak D match, TRBD2 (6 bases). Trimming removed 0 bases from V and 4 bases from J, with 14 bases in between. Looked up from germline, CDR1 is SGHNT and CDR2 is YENEEA. There are 16 residues in the CDR3. The CDR3 bases are TGTGCCAGCAGCTTAGATACGGGAGAAAGATCAGATACGCAGTATTTT. Amino acid sequence: CASSLDTGERSDTQYF.

The DNA for the CDR3 is TGTGCCTGGAGTGCATCTGTGACAGGGAATCAGCCCCAGCATTTT. Translated: CAWSASVTGNQPQHF. The genes are TRBV30 and TRBJ1-5; 7 bases line up with TRBD1. With V trimmed by 1 base and J by 4 bases, 7 bases remained unmatched. CDR3 length: 15 amino acids. Germline lookup yields CDR1 GTSNPN and CDR2 SVGIG (reference sequence).

The chain is built from TRBV5-6 and TRBJ1-1, with D possibly being TRBD1 (6 bases). Trimming took 1 base from V and 1 from J, leaving 14 bases between them. This CDR3 is built from 16 residues. CDR1 SGHDT and CDR2 YYEEEE come from the germline V gene. CDR3 loop: CASSLLGAIRNTEAFF. CDR3 in DNA: TGTGCCAGCAGCTTGTTGGGGGCTATCCGGAACACTGAAGCTTTCTTT.

By its share, this clone is medium-sized. The J gene is TRBJ2-1, the V gene TRBV27, with TRBD2 matching 7 bases. The CDR3 length is 15 residues. Germline-derived CDR1 and CDR2 are MNHEY and SMNVEV (reference sequence). Unmatched junction bases numbered 8, after V lost 6 bases and J lost 3 bases. CDR3 amino acids: CASRAGGGFYNEQFF. CDR3 coding DNA: TGTGCCAGCAGAGCAGGCGGGGGTTTCTACAATGAGCAGTTCTTC.

The CDR3 DNA reads as TGTGCCTGGACACGGACTAGCGGGAGGTGGAGCACAGATACGCAGTATTTT. Encoded protein: CAWTRTSGRWSTDTQYF. The chain combines TRBV30 with TRBJ2-3; 14 bases are a match to TRBD2. CDR1 and CDR2 from the germline V gene are GTSNPN and SVGIG (reference sequence). The CDR3 extends over 17 amino acids. Trimming took 4 bases from V and 0 from J; bases not matched to a gene: 6.

The chain recombines TRBV6-5 with TRBJ1-2; weak D call: TRBD1 (5 bases). The germline CDR1 and CDR2 sequences are MNHEY and SVGAGI. Trimming shortened V by 0 bases and J by 2 bases, and 7 bases separated the two germline ends. CDR3 length equals 14 residues. Written as DNA, the CDR3 is TGTGCCAGCAGTTACTCTTCAGGGAACTATGGCTACACCTTC. Translated: CASSYSSGNYGYTF.

This chain connects TRBV2 to TRBJ1-5; D might be TRBD1 (6 bases). V lost 7 bases, J lost 4 bases, and 11 bases lay in between. Germline lookup yields CDR1 SNHLY and CDR2 FYNNEI. The CDR3 sequence is 13 residues long. The CDR3 sequence: CASTGQSNQPQHF. As DNA, the CDR3 is TGTGCCAGCACCGGACAGTCGAATCAGCCCCAGCATTTT.

The rearrangement joins TRBV28 to TRBJ1-2, with 7 bases fitting TRBD1. CDR3 length: 14 amino acids. V dropped 5 bases and J dropped 7; count of bases not matched to a gene: 10. The germline gives CDR1 MDHEN, CDR2 SYDVKM. The CDR3, as DNA: TGTGCCAGCAGTCCACCGGGACAGCGGGGTGGCTACACCTTC. Its translation: CASSPPGQRGGYTF.

The chain carries TRBV5-1 and TRBJ1-1; no firm D call. Germline values: CDR1 SGHRS, CDR2 YFSETQ. The CDR3 contains 13 residues. Trimming removed 2 bases from V and 10 bases from J, with 15 bases in between. The CDR3 DNA reads TGCGCCAGCAGCTTATGGGAGGCGGACGCAGCTTTCTTT. Residues: CASSLWEADAAFF. The variable domain in full, completed from reference TRBV5-1 and TRBJ1-1, reads KAGVTQTPRYLIKTRGQQVTLSCSPISGHRSVSWYQQTPGQGLQFLFEYFSETQRNKGNFPGRFSGRQFSNSRSEMNVSTLELGDSALYLCASSLWEADAAFFGQGTRLTVV.

The chain has TRBV7-9 and TRBJ1-5; a weak D match, TRBD1 (5 bases). The ends were cut back, 0 bases at V and 4 bases at J, with 7 bases in the middle. Germline CDR1 reads SEHNR; CDR2 reads FQNEAQ (reference sequence). The CDR3 totals 14 residues. Here the CDR3 DNA reads TGTGCCAGCAGCTTAGCGGCAGGGAATCAGCCCCAGCATTTT. Protein: CASSLAAGNQPQHF.

This chain joins TRBV7-9 and TRBJ1-5; 7 bases are a match to TRBD1. The CDR3 consists of 16 residues. Trimming removed 5 bases from V and 4 bases from J; junction bases left unmatched: 11. Germline V gene data show CDR1 as SEHNR and CDR2 as FQNEAQ (reference sequence). The CDR3 spells CASSPEGALGNQPQHF. In DNA, the CDR3 is TGTGCCAGCAGCCCCGAGGGGGCCCTTGGGAATCAGCCCCAGCATTTT.

The sample holds one count of this clone. This chain joins TRBV6-1 and TRBJ2-2; possible D gene TRBD1, 5 bases. This CDR3 comprises 14 residues. Germline V gives CDR1 MNHNS, CDR2 SASEGT. V gave up 7 bases and J gave up 5 bases, with 14 bases separating them. CDR3 nucleotides: TGTGCCAGCAATCCTAAGACAGAGACCGGGGAGCTGTTTTTT. Protein: CASNPKTETGELFF.

This chain joins TRBV25-1 and TRBJ2-3, with D perhaps matching TRBD1 (6 bases). The germline V and J ends were trimmed by 3 bases and 1 base, with 8 bases remaining between them. The germline V gene encodes CDR1 MGHDK and CDR2 SYGVNS. The CDR3 runs 14 residues. The CDR3 is CASSEGAGTDTQYF. The CDR3 bases are TGTGCCAGCAGTGAGGGGGCCGGCACAGATACGCAGTATTTT.